The rows below give T cell receptor beta chains drawn from one sample of a study of cytomegalovirus exposure and HLA in healthy donors. Assay used: immunoSEQ multiplex PCR; TCRdb lists only in-frame clones, some missing. In all, the sample yields around 150,000 clones. Sequencing used PBMCs. The source of these receptors is a woman aged 60 to 75 in good health and CMV-seronegative. The CDR3 runs from the conserved cysteine through the conserved F or W. A D gene is named only where the DNA matches it firmly.

d_call,v_call,j_call,cdr3_nt,cdr3_aa
.,TRBV18,TRBJ2-7,TGTGCCAGCTCACAGGGACTTTCCTCCTACGAGCAGTACTTC,CASSQGLSSYEQYF
.,TRBV27,TRBJ1-2,TGTGCCAGCAGTCGGGGGTCTAACTATGGCTACACCTTC,CASSRGSNYGYTF
TRBD1,TRBV5-3,TRBJ1-5,TGTGCCAGAAGGGCACAGGGGGCCATGTACCAGCCCCAGCATTTT,CARRAQGAMYQPQHF
TRBD1,TRBV7-7,TRBJ2-7,TGTGCCAGCAGCTTTGGGACAGGGATTGGAGAGCAGTACTTC,CASSFGTGIGEQYF
TRBD1,TRBV29-1,TRBJ2-7,TGCAGCGTTGGAGACAGGGGCCCTACCGAGCAGTACTTC,CSVGDRGPTEQYF
TRBD2,TRBV12-5,TRBJ2-1,TGTGCTAGTGGTTTGGTACTGGGGACTAGCGGGGGCCTCTACAATGAGCAGTTCTTC,CASGLVLGTSGGLYNEQFF
.,TRBV11-2,TRBJ1-2,TGTGCCAGCAGCTTAGGTGGAGGGCCCAACTATGGCTACACCTTC,CASSLGGGPNYGYTF
.,TRBV5-1,TRBJ1-1,TGCGCCAGCAGCTTGGTCATGAACACTGAAGCTTTCTTT,CASSLVMNTEAFF
TRBD1,TRBV2,TRBJ2-7,TGTGCCAGCAGTGATGAAAGGGGGCGAGCCTACGAGCAGTACTTC,CASSDERGRAYEQYF
.,TRBV4-1,TRBJ2-3,TGCGCCAGCAGCCCAGAGAGGACAGATACGCAGTATTTT,CASSPERTDTQYF
.,TRBV7-6,TRBJ1-4,TGTGCCAGCAGCTTAGAGGCTGAGTCGGGTAATGAAAAACTGTTTTTT,CASSLEAESGNEKLFF
TRBD1,TRBV5-1,TRBJ1-3,TGCGCCAGCAGCGGACAGGCGGCCGGCTCTGGAAACACCATATATTTT,CASSGQAAGSGNTIYF
TRBD2,TRBV7-2,TRBJ2-5,TGTGCCAGCAGCGGGAGGGGACTAGCGGGGAAGACCCAGTACTTC,CASSGRGLAGKTQYF
TRBD1,TRBV5-1,TRBJ2-7,TGCGCCAGCAGCGTACAGGGGGTTGGAGACGAGCAGTACTTC,CASSVQGVGDEQYF
.,TRBV19,TRBJ2-2,TGTGCCAGTAGTATCAGACAGGACACGAACACCGGGGAGCTGTTTTTT,CASSIRQDTNTGELFF
.,TRBV7-9,TRBJ1-1,TGTGCCAGCAGCCTAACAGGGATTGAAGCTTTCTTT,CASSLTGIEAFF
.,TRBV15,TRBJ1-1,TGTGCCACCAGCAGAGACGGGGGGGGAATGAACACTGAAGCTTTCTTT,CATSRDGGGMNTEAFF
.,TRBV5-1,TRBJ1-4,TGCGCCAGCAGCCAGGGGTTGAGCGGTGAAAAACTGTTTTTT,CASSQGLSGEKLFF
TRBD1,TRBV5-4,TRBJ1-1,TGTGCCAGCAGCCCGGAATACAGGGGAGGAAACACTGAAGCTTTCTTT,CASSPEYRGGNTEAFF
.,TRBV14,TRBJ2-1,TGTGCCAGCAGCCAAGGACTAGGGCAGAAGTCATCCTACAATGAGCAGTTCTTC,CASSQGLGQKSSYNEQFF
.,TRBV5-1,TRBJ2-7,TGCGCCAGCAGCTTAACGACAGGAGTTTACGAGCAGTACTTC,CASSLTTGVYEQYF
TRBD1,TRBV7-9,TRBJ1-1,TGTGCCAGCAGACCCGGACAGGGATCAGCTTTCTTT,CASRPGQGSAFF
TRBD1,TRBV5-4,TRBJ2-7,TGTGCCAGCAGCTTGGAGACAGGGGGAGACTTTATGACCTACGAGCAGTACTTC,CASSLETGGDFMTYEQYF